This entry is about one T cell receptor (beta chain). Its antigen is unidentified. This entry comes from a study of cytomegalovirus exposure and HLA in healthy donors. J was trimmed by 3 bases and V by 5 bases; bases with no gene match: 7. This CDR3 has 14 amino acids. Germline CDR1 is MNHEY and CDR2 is SVGAGI. It was with 60 Vbeta and 13 Jbeta primers that the PCR ran. The data were produced by immunoSEQ multiplex PCR, yet TCRdb's version contains in-frame clones alone and is incomplete. The table has around 230,000 clones, 82% seen once. Broader study findings: The study designated 164 TCR beta chains cytomegalovirus-associated. Further analysis, carried out later, found HLA-associated TCR beta chains more clonally expanded than equally common other chains. TCR association rates varied by HLA locus in a later analysis, with DRB1 highest and HLA-C lowest.

Sequenced material: PBMCs. This sequence joins TRBV6-5 and TRBJ2-7; 7 bases agree with TRBD1. This receptor was taken from a man aged 40-49 years in good health and CMV-seropositive. CDR3 amino acids: CASSPGTVLYEQYF. CDR3 bases: TGTGCCAGCAGTCCCGGGACAGTGCTCTACGAGCAGTACTTC.